The entry that follows covers one T cell receptor beta chain sequence. The data were obtained in a study of cytomegalovirus exposure and HLA in healthy donors. Primers: 60 Vbeta forward and 13 Jbeta reverse. Clones were sequenced by immunoSEQ multiplex PCR, and TCRdb holds only the in-frame ones, with some missing. The sample shows some 150,000 clones, around four fifths of them seen only once. Trimming cost V 6 bases and J 5 bases; bases outside gene matches: 5. The V gene's germline CDR1 is SGHRS and CDR2 YFSETQ. CDR3 length: 14 residues. The sequencing sample was made of PBMCs. The J gene is TRBJ2-1, the V gene TRBV5-1; 10 bases line up with TRBD1. This TCR was sampled from a woman aged 40 to 50 in good health and CMV-seronegative. The CDR3 loop is CASNRDRGNNEQFF. CDR3 DNA sequence: TGCGCCAGCAACCGGGACAGGGGCAACAATGAGCAGTTCTTC.